One sample yielded the 32 T cell receptor beta chains listed below, sequenced in a study of shared clonotypes between healthy human individuals. It was CD45RO-negative cells, positively selected for CCR7, that made up naive CD8 cells, with terminally differentiated effector memory CD45RA+ cells excluded. TCRdb keeps only in-frame clones here, not all; method: immunoSEQ multiplex PCR. The sample has some 2 million clones, less than 95% seen once. Sample: naive CD8+ T cells sorted from blood. These receptors were collected from a man younger than 35 in good health.

This chain joins TRBV6-1 and TRBJ2-7, with D possibly being TRBD1 (6 bases). V was pared by 6 bases and J by 3 bases, with 9 bases between. The CDR3 covers 12 residues. The V gene's germline CDR1 is MNHNS and CDR2 SASEGT. CDR3 sequence (DNA): TGTGCCAGCAGACAGGGCGGCTACGAGCAGTACTTC. Translated, it gives CASRQGGYEQYF.

This chain connects TRBV28 to TRBJ2-3, with D possibly being TRBD1 (6 bases). Germline V gene sequence: CDR1 MDHEN, CDR2 SYDVKM. CDR3 size: 13 residues. V gave up 5 bases and J gave up 3 bases, with 9 bases separating them. This CDR3 is CASSIGQTDTQYF. The CDR3 DNA reads as TGTGCCAGCAGTATCGGACAGACAGATACGCAGTATTTT. The full variable domain, its missing parts supplied by reference TRBV28 and TRBJ2-3, is DVKVTQSSRYLVKRTGEKVFLECVQDMDHENMFWYRQDPGLGLRLIYFSYDVKMKEKGDIPEGYSVSREKKERFSLILESASTNQTSMYLCASSIGQTDTQYFGPGTRLTVL.

This sequence joins TRBV5-6 and TRBJ2-7; 7 nucleotides align to TRBD2. Germline CDR1 reads SGHDT; CDR2 reads YYEEEE. The CDR3 sequence is 13 residues long. With V trimmed by 4 bases and J by 6 bases, 7 bases remained unmatched. The CDR3 DNA reads TGTGCCAGCAGCCCCTCGGGAGGTCCCGAGCAGTACTTC. It specifies CASSPSGGPEQYF. The entire variable domain, with the rest obtained from reference TRBV5-6 and TRBJ2-7, is as follows: DAGVTQSPTHLIKTRGQQVTLRCSPKSGHDTVSWYQQALGQGPQFIFQYYEEEERQRGNFPDRFSGHQFPNYSSELNVNALLLGDSALYLCASSPSGGPEQYFGPGTRLTVT.

The chain employs TRBV5-6 and TRBJ1-1; D ambiguous. Germline V gives CDR1 SGHDT, CDR2 YYEEEE. The CDR3 consists of 14 residues. The V gene lost 0 bases and the J gene lost 1 base, with 7 bases spanning the gap. CDR3 sequence: CASSLAPGNTEAFF. The CDR3 coding sequence is TGTGCCAGCAGCTTGGCCCCGGGGAACACTGAAGCTTTCTTT. Drawing the rest from reference TRBV5-6 and TRBJ1-1, the complete variable domain is DAGVTQSPTHLIKTRGQQVTLRCSPKSGHDTVSWYQQALGQGPQFIFQYYEEEERQRGNFPDRFSGHQFPNYSSELNVNALLLGDSALYLCASSLAPGNTEAFFGQGTRLTVV.

This chain uses TRBV5-1 with TRBJ2-7; D call uncertain. With 3 bases removed from V and 4 bases from J, the gap between germline ends came to 11 bases. The CDR3 spans 13 residues. CDR1 is SGHRS and CDR2 is YFSETQ in the germline V gene. The CDR3 DNA reads TGCGCCAGCAGCTCGGCCCTAGGGTACGAGCAGTACTTC. Translating it yields CASSSALGYEQYF.

The chain links TRBV13 to TRBJ2-3; D gene ambiguous. V was clipped by 0 bases and J by 0 bases, with 16 bases between them. The germline V gene has CDR1 PRHDT and CDR2 FYEKMQ (reference sequence). The CDR3 runs 18 residues. The CDR3 region has the DNA TGTGCCAGCAGCTTAGGCCAGCAGCCTTCTGGAAGCACAGATACGCAGTATTTT. It translates to CASSLGQQPSGSTDTQYF. Full variable domain (rest looked up from reference TRBV13 and TRBJ2-3): AAGVIQSPRHLIKEKRETATLKCYPIPRHDTVYWYQQGPGQDPQFLISFYEKMQSDKGSIPDRFSAQQFSDYHSELNMSSLELGDSALYFCASSLGQQPSGSTDTQYFGPGTRLTVL.

The chain is built from TRBV7-3 and TRBJ2-5; D possibly matches TRBD1 or TRBD2 (5 bases each). CDR1 and CDR2 (germline): SGHTA, FQGTGA. With 1 base removed from V and 0 bases from J, the gap between germline ends came to 15 bases. The CDR3 is made up of 17 amino acids. CDR3 in DNA: TGTGCCAGCAGCTTAAGCAGGGACGGGGCGGACCAAGAGACCCAGTACTTC. Encoded protein: CASSLSRDGADQETQYF.

The J gene is TRBJ2-7, the V gene TRBV20-1; D call uncertain. The CDR3 is 11 amino acids. Germline assignment: CDR1 DFQATT and CDR2 SNEGSKA (reference sequence). V lost 2 bases, J lost 6 bases, and 8 bases lay in between. The CDR3 here is CSARFSGEQYF. CDR3 bases: TGCAGTGCTAGATTTTCGGGCGAGCAGTACTTC.

This clone was counted a single time. This chain joins TRBV28 and TRBJ2-7; TRBD2 is a possible D gene (7 bases). The CDR3 sequence is 13 residues long. Per germline, CDR1 MDHEN and CDR2 SYDVKM. V was pared by 8 bases and J by 4 bases, with 15 bases between. In DNA form, the CDR3 reads TGTGCCAGCGGAACAGGGAGGGGGTACGAGCAGTACTTC. This translates into CASGTGRGYEQYF.

The chain is built from TRBV6-5 and TRBJ2-2; maybe TRBD1 (6 bases). Per germline, CDR1 MNHEY and CDR2 SVGAGI. The CDR3 covers 14 residues. V was trimmed by 6 bases and J by 0 bases, leaving 8 bases between them. CDR3 DNA: TGTGCCAGCAGGGACAGCGCGAACACCGGGGAGCTGTTTTTT. Encoded protein: CASRDSANTGELFF.

The chain uses TRBV7-9 and TRBJ2-7, with 7 bases fitting TRBD1. The length of the CDR3 is 16 residues. With 5 bases clipped from V and 5 bases from J, the junction kept 15 bases outside the gene matches. CDR1 and CDR2 from the germline V gene are SEHNR and FQNEAQ (reference sequence). CDR3 DNA: TGTGCCAGCAGCCTCGCCCCGACAGGGCTTCTGGACGAGCAGTACTTC. Translating it yields CASSLAPTGLLDEQYF.

The chain couples TRBV9 to TRBJ2-5, with TRBD1 matching 9 bases. The length of the CDR3 is 15 residues. Trimming at V came to 4 bases and at J to 5 bases, leaving 9 bases not matched to a gene. CDR1 and CDR2 from the germline V gene are SGDLS and YYNGEE. CDR3 protein: CASSQSTGTGETQYF. CDR3 DNA: TGTGCCAGCAGCCAATCGACAGGGACAGGGGAGACCCAGTACTTC.

The chain combines TRBV18 with TRBJ2-1, with D possibly TRBD2 on 6 matching bases. This CDR3 comprises 15 residues. Germline V CDR1 and CDR2: KGHSH, LQKENI. Deletions cut 6 bases from V and 0 bases from J, with 12 bases between. The CDR3 spells CASSLLGSSYNEQFF. CDR3 sequence (DNA): TGTGCCAGCTCCCTCCTCGGGAGCTCCTACAATGAGCAGTTCTTC.

The chain uses TRBV4-1 and TRBJ1-6; D is perhaps TRBD1 (6 bases). The V and J ends lost 1 base and 5 bases respectively, with 9 bases between them. The CDR3 spans 15 residues. The germline V gene encodes CDR1 MGHRA and CDR2 YSYEKL. The chain's CDR3 is CASSQVSGDNSPLHF. CDR3 sequence (DNA): TGCGCCAGCAGCCAAGTTTCAGGGGATAATTCACCCCTCCACTTT.

The chain links TRBV19 to TRBJ1-6; TRBD1 matches at 9 bases. Trimming at V came to 3 bases and at J to 7 bases, leaving 1 base not matched to a gene. Germline V gene sequence: CDR1 LNHDA, CDR2 SQIVND (reference sequence). CDR3 length equals 14 residues. The CDR3 sequence is CASSMDRGNSPLHF. The CDR3, as DNA: TGTGCCAGTAGTATGGACAGGGGAAATTCACCCCTCCACTTT.

The chain recombines TRBV5-6 with TRBJ2-3, with 9 positions matching TRBD2. The CDR3 totals 16 residues. Germline V gives CDR1 SGHDT, CDR2 YYEEEE. V shed 1 base and J 0 bases; nucleotides not matched to a gene: 3. The CDR3, as DNA: TGTGCCAGCAGCTTGTATACTAGCGGGAGCACAGATACGCAGTATTTT. It is translated as CASSLYTSGSTDTQYF.

The rearrangement joins TRBV4-1 to TRBJ2-7; a weak D match, TRBD1 (5 bases). The CDR3 totals 13 residues. CDR1 and CDR2 (germline): MGHRA, YSYEKL. Trimming removed 2 bases at V and 5 bases at J, with 10 bases between. Here the CDR3 DNA reads TGCGCCAGCAGCCAAAACTGGGGCCACGAGCAGTACTTC. It codes for CASSQNWGHEQYF.

The chain recombines TRBV19 with TRBJ2-7, with D perhaps TRBD1 or TRBD2 (5 bases each). Trimming removed 10 bases at V and 2 bases at J, with 18 bases between. The CDR3 is made up of 14 amino acids. The germline V gene encodes CDR1 LNHDA and CDR2 SQIVND (reference sequence). The CDR3 DNA reads as TGTGCCACCACCCCCGGGACGGAAACCTACGAGCAGTACTTC. Translation gives CATTPGTETYEQYF.

The rearrangement joins TRBV6-6 to TRBJ2-4; TRBD1 or TRBD2 may be the D gene (5 bases each). V lost 1 base, J lost 3 bases, and 13 bases lay in between. The CDR3 runs to 16 residues. The V gene's germline CDR1 is MNHNY and CDR2 SVGAGI (reference sequence). The CDR3 nucleotides are TGTGCCAGCAGTTACTTTTTGGGGGTTGGCAAAAACATTCAGTACTTC. The encoded protein is CASSYFLGVGKNIQYF.

This chain joins TRBV4-1 and TRBJ2-7; 7 bases match TRBD2. Per the germline V gene, CDR1 is MGHRA and CDR2 is YSYEKL. After removal of 4 bases from V and 6 bases from J, the junction contained 9 bases not matched to a gene. The CDR3 is 14 amino acids. The CDR3 here is CASSPLWGEGEQYF. CDR3 bases: TGCGCCAGCAGCCCCTTATGGGGGGAGGGCGAGCAGTACTTC.

This clone was recorded once. V and J are TRBV11-2 and TRBJ2-1; TRBD2 might be the D (6 bases). The CDR3 has 18 amino acids. Germline CDR1 and CDR2: SGHAT and FQNNGV. The V end lost 3 bases, the J end lost 7 bases, and 25 bases lay between the germline ends. The CDR3, as DNA: TGTGCCAGCAGCTTGTCCACCGGGACTGGATTATACCAGAATGAGCAGTTCTTC. This translates into CASSLSTGTGLYQNEQFF.

This clone has a single count. The rearrangement joins TRBV2 to TRBJ1-1; D may be TRBD1 (5 bases). This CDR3 has 16 residues. Trimming took 2 bases from V and 1 from J, leaving 14 bases between them. Per germline, CDR1 SNHLY and CDR2 FYNNEI. This CDR3 reads CASSEMTEGTNTEAFF. In DNA form, the CDR3 reads TGTGCCAGCAGTGAAATGACAGAAGGCACGAACACTGAAGCTTTCTTT.

The V gene is TRBV7-9, the J gene TRBJ2-1; possibly TRBD2 for D (5 bases). The ends were cut back, 1 base at V and 5 bases at J, with 9 bases in the middle. CDR1 SEHNR and CDR2 FQNEAQ come from the germline V gene (reference sequence). This CDR3 region has 14 residues. As DNA, the CDR3 is TGTGCCAGCAGCTTAGGGGTCGGGGACAATGAGCAGTTCTTC. It is translated as CASSLGVGDNEQFF.

This chain links TRBV6-1 with TRBJ1-4; D possibly corresponds to TRBD1 (6 bases). The CDR3 contains 15 residues. Trimming took off 1 base at V and 8 bases at J, with 14 bases between the two ends. CDR1 and CDR2 from the germline V gene are MNHNS and SASEGT. CDR3 DNA sequence: TGTGCCAGCAGTGAAGAGGGGGGGCCATGGGAAAAACTGTTTTTT. This translates into CASSEEGGPWEKLFF.

V gene TRBV5-6 combines with J gene TRBJ1-3, with D uncertain. The CDR3 loop spans 14 amino acids. Trimming shortened V by 4 bases and J by 1 base, and 9 bases separated the two germline ends. Germline loops: CDR1 SGHDT, CDR2 YYEEEE. This chain's CDR3 is CASSPPGSGNTIYF. CDR3 nucleotides: TGTGCCAGCAGCCCTCCGGGTTCTGGAAACACCATATATTTT.

The chain uses TRBV4-1 and TRBJ2-2; 8 bases agree with TRBD2. J gave up 3 bases and V 2 bases, and 5 bases lay outside the gene matches. Germline V gene lookup returns CDR1 MGHRA and CDR2 YSYEKL. The CDR3 has 16 residues. DNA of the CDR3: TGCGCCAGCAGCCAAACGCTAGCGGGCCACACCGGGGAGCTGTTTTTT. Protein sequence: CASSQTLAGHTGELFF.

This clone has only one observation. The chain carries TRBV29-1 and TRBJ2-1, with a weak D call TRBD2 (6 bases). V was clipped by 3 bases and J by 3 bases, with 9 bases between them. The CDR3 spans 13 residues. CDR1 is SQVTM, CDR2 ANQGSEA, per germline. The CDR3 loop is CSVEKGLYNEQFF. CDR3 sequence (DNA): TGCAGCGTTGAGAAGGGACTCTACAATGAGCAGTTCTTC.

The gene calls are TRBV9 and TRBJ2-7; TRBD1 matches at 9 bases. The junction had 5 bases not matched to a gene; V was cut back by 4 bases and J by 6 bases. The germline gives CDR1 SGDLS, CDR2 YYNGEE. The CDR3 totals 13 residues. CDR3 DNA: TGTGCCAGCAGCTGGGACAGGGAGGGCGAGCAGTACTTC. Its protein product is CASSWDREGEQYF.

V and J are TRBV9 and TRBJ2-7; unclear D gene. The CDR3 runs 14 residues. V was cut by 1 base and J by 2 bases, with 10 bases left in between. Germline CDR1 is SGDLS and CDR2 is YYNGEE. The CDR3: CASSVSDSPYEQYF. DNA for the CDR3: TGTGCCAGCAGCGTATCCGATTCCCCCTACGAGCAGTACTTC.

The CDR3 is CASSLDPDRAPYEQYF. DNA of the CDR3: TGTGCCAGCAGCTTAGACCCTGACAGGGCGCCCTACGAGCAGTACTTC. The chain uses TRBV11-3 and TRBJ2-7; 7 positions agree with TRBD1. CDR1 and CDR2 (germline): SGHNT, YENEEA. The CDR3 loop spans 16 amino acids. J was trimmed by 2 bases and V by 0 bases; bases with no gene match: 7.

The V gene is TRBV28, the J gene TRBJ2-2, with 8 bases matching TRBD1. This CDR3 is built from 14 residues. Germline-derived CDR1 and CDR2 are MDHEN and SYDVKM. After removal of 7 bases from V and 3 bases from J, the junction contained 4 bases not matched to a gene. The CDR3: CASNPTGDTGELFF. As DNA, the CDR3 is TGTGCCAGCAACCCGACAGGGGACACCGGGGAGCTGTTTTTT.

The chain employs TRBV2 and TRBJ2-7; 8 nucleotides line up with TRBD2. Germline-derived CDR1 and CDR2 are SNHLY and FYNNEI. J lost 5 bases, V lost 6 bases, and 12 bases had no gene match. This CDR3 is built from 15 residues. The CDR3 protein is CASRQGAGVLNEQYF. In DNA form, the CDR3 reads TGTGCCAGCAGGCAGGGAGCGGGGGTTCTTAACGAGCAGTACTTC. Full variable domain (outside the CDR3, taken from reference TRBV2 and TRBJ2-7): EPEVTQTPSHQVTQMGQEVILRCVPISNHLYFYWYRQILGQKVEFLVSFYNNEISEKSEIFDDQFSVERPDGSNFTLKIRSTKLEDSAMYFCASRQGAGVLNEQYFGPGTRLTVT.